This TCR beta chain is drawn from a study of cytomegalovirus exposure and HLA in healthy donors. It was with 60 Vbeta and 13 Jbeta primers that the PCR ran. The protocol was immunoSEQ multiplex PCR, while the TCRdb copy is restricted to in-frame clones and leaves out a portion. The sample shows roughly 200,000 clones, 75% to 90% of them seen only once. The study's findings and limits: A few CMV-associated chains proved CMV antigen-specific in vitro.

In regard to this clone: What it binds is not known.

This CDR3 has 11 amino acids. Germline CDR1 is PRHDT and CDR2 is FYEKMQ (reference sequence). V was clipped by 3 bases and J by 7 bases, with 6 bases between them. The source is a woman in her late teens or twenties in good health and CMV-seronegative. The sequenced sample consisted of PBMCs. The chain joins TRBV13 to TRBJ1-1; the D gene is possibly TRBD1 (5 bases). The CDR3 here is CASSFQGEAFF. The CDR3 DNA reads TGTGCCAGCAGCTTCCAGGGTGAAGCTTTCTTT.